The present entry profiles one T cell receptor beta chain with its context. The antigen is undetermined. These data are taken from a study of T cell responses to AZD1222 COVID-19 vaccine. General study points: Repertoires were collected only later (after the peak T cell response had occurred). Females outnumbered males among donors, who were mostly white British; clonal diversity was possibly underestimated. Spike-specific TCRs gained breadth and depth after people received two AZD1222 doses. Spike-wide vaccine-associated CD4 TCRs dominated at 160-218 and 743-854.

The CDR3 consists of 15 residues. Per germline, CDR1 MNHEY and CDR2 SMNVEV (reference sequence). After removal of 4 bases from V and 3 bases from J, the junction contained 4 bases not matched to a gene. Using immunoSEQ multiplex PCR, the repertoire was profiled, and TCRdb retains in-frame clones only, with some absent. The sample shows about 150,000 clones, around 85% of them seen only once. V gene TRBV27 combines with J gene TRBJ2-3; 10 bases are a match to TRBD2. Sequencing was performed on peripheral blood, taken 28 days after the second dose of the MenACWY control vaccine. This receptor was taken from an adult who received the MenACWY meningococcal vaccine as a control. CDR3 sequence: CASSSPAGGTDTQYF. Here the CDR3 DNA reads TGTGCCAGCAGTTCTCCAGCGGGAGGGACAGATACGCAGTATTTT.